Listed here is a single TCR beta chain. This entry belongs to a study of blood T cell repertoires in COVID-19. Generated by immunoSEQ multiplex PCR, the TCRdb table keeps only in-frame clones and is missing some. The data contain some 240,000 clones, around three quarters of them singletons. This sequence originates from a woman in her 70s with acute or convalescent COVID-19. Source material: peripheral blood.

The CDR3 here is CASKVTSLGPDTQYF. DNA for the CDR3: TGTGCCAGCAAAGTAACGTCACTAGGCCCAGATACGCAGTATTTT. The rearrangement uses TRBV2 and TRBJ2-3, with D maybe TRBD2 (5 bases). The V end lost 7 bases, the J end lost 4 bases, and 18 bases lay between the germline ends. This CDR3 region has 15 residues. Per germline, CDR1 SNHLY and CDR2 FYNNEI.